This passage covers 7 T cell receptor beta chains from one sample sequenced in a study of T cell changes during pregnancy in multiple sclerosis. Sequencing used immunoSEQ multiplex PCR; TCRdb keeps in-frame clones, though not all of them. The table lists about 40,000 clones, about 93% of them singletons. Sequences were derived from CD4+ T cells from peripheral blood mononuclear cells, sampled in the third trimester of pregnancy. Receptor source: a female donor with multiple sclerosis, enrolled in a pregnancy study.

The chain uses TRBV7-2 and TRBJ1-3; D is unresolved. Per germline, CDR1 SGHTA and CDR2 FQGNSA. The CDR3 has 18 amino acids. The germline V and J ends were trimmed by 5 bases and 0 bases, with 20 bases remaining between them. The CDR3 protein is CASSLSPRTASSGNTIYF. The CDR3 DNA sequence: TGTGCCAGCAGCCTATCCCCCCGGACTGCGAGCTCTGGAAACACCATATATTTT. Combining the CDR3 with reference TRBV7-2 and TRBJ1-3 gives the whole variable domain GAGVSQSPSNKVTEKGKDVELRCDPISGHTALYWYRQSLGQGLEFLIYFQGNSAPDKSGLPSDRFSAERTGGSVSTLTIQRTQQEDSAVYLCASSLSPRTASSGNTIYFGEGSWLTVV.

The V and J genes are TRBV5-1 and TRBJ2-1; 13 positions match TRBD2. Germline V gives CDR1 SGHRS, CDR2 YFSETQ. This CDR3 region has 16 residues. V shed 5 bases, J shed 2 bases, and the junction held 4 bases outside the gene matches. This CDR3 reads CASSRTSGSTYNEQFF. CDR3 sequence (DNA): TGCGCCAGCAGTAGGACTAGCGGGAGTACCTACAATGAGCAGTTCTTC.

The CDR3 nucleotides are TGTGCCAGCAGCGTGGGCGGGAGGTCCCCAGGCGAGCAGTACTTC. Protein sequence: CASSVGGRSPGEQYF. The chain joins TRBV9 to TRBJ2-7; TRBD2 aligns across 8 bases. The CDR3 extends over 15 amino acids. Unmatched junction bases numbered 10, after V lost 2 bases and J lost 6 bases. From germline, CDR1 is SGDLS and CDR2 YYNGEE. Drawing the rest from reference TRBV9 and TRBJ2-7, the complete variable domain is DSGVTQTPKHLITATGQRVTLRCSPRSGDLSVYWYQQSLDQGLQFLIQYYNGEERAKGNILERFSAQQFPDLHSELNLSSLELGDSALYFCASSVGGRSPGEQYFGPGTRLTVT.

V is TRBV6-1 and J is TRBJ1-2, with a possible D match to TRBD1 (6 bases). CDR1 and CDR2 (germline): MNHNS, SASEGT. V shed 6 bases and J shed 4 bases, with 12 bases lying between them. This CDR3 comprises 13 residues. The CDR3 region is CASSATGPYGYTF. The CDR3 DNA reads TGTGCCAGCAGCGCTACAGGGCCCTATGGCTACACCTTC.

This sequence joins TRBV27 and TRBJ1-2; D is perhaps TRBD1 (5 bases). V was clipped by 3 bases and J by 4 bases, with 9 bases between them. CDR3 size: 13 residues. The germline V gene has CDR1 MNHEY and CDR2 SMNVEV (reference sequence). The CDR3 region is CASSFDRRYGYTF. For the CDR3, the DNA is TGTGCCAGCAGTTTCGACAGACGCTATGGCTACACCTTC.

The chain uses TRBV2 and TRBJ2-1; 7 nucleotides line up with TRBD1. The CDR3 runs 14 residues. With V trimmed by 7 bases and J by 4 bases, 7 bases remained unmatched. Germline CDR1 SNHLY, CDR2 FYNNEI. The CDR3 sequence: CASTWAGGYNEQFF. The CDR3 DNA reads TGTGCCAGCACCTGGGCAGGGGGTTACAATGAGCAGTTCTTC.

The chain recombines TRBV4-1 with TRBJ2-1; tentative D call: TRBD2 (7 bases). From germline, CDR1 is MGHRA and CDR2 YSYEKL. The CDR3 loop spans 16 amino acids. The V end was cut by 0 bases, the J end by 4 bases, with 13 bases between. The CDR3 DNA is TGCGCCAGCAGCCAAGATGGGGGGGACATATACAATGAGCAGTTCTTC. It codes for CASSQDGGDIYNEQFF.